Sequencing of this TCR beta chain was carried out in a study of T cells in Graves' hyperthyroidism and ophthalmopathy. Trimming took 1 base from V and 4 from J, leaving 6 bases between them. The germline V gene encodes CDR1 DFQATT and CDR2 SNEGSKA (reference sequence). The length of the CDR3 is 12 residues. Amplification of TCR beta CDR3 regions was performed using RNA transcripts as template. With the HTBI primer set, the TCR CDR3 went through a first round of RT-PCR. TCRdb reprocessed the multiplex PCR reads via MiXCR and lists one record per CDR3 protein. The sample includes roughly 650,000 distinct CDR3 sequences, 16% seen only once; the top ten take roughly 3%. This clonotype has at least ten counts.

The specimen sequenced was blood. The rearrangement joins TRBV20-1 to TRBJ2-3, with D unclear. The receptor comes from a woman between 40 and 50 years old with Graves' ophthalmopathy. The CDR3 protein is CSARAQADTQYF. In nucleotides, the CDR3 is TGCAGTGCTAGAGCCCAGGCAGATACGCAGTATTTT.